Below are 8 T cell receptor beta chains sequenced from a single sample in a study of CD8 T cells in Susac syndrome. RNA amounts of 0.5 to 1 ug underwent reverse transcription with random hexamers. TCRdb used MiXCR to reprocess the immunoSEQ multiplex PCR reads, holding one entry per CDR3 protein. This repertoire shows about 280,000 distinct CDR3 sequences, approximately 81% found once; its top ten account for 0.11%. What was sequenced was CD8+ T cells from PBMCs. Receptors were obtained from a human donor with multiple sclerosis.

The chain couples TRBV19 to TRBJ2-1; D is perhaps TRBD2 (6 bases). The length of the CDR3 is 14 residues. The V end was cut by 5 bases, the J end by 7 bases, with 15 bases between. Germline loops: CDR1 LNHDA, CDR2 SQIVND (reference sequence). CDR3 residues: CASSPRTAGNEQFF. The DNA of the CDR3 is TGTGCCAGTAGTCCCCGGACCGCGGGGAATGAGCAGTTCTTC.

The rearrangement joins TRBV20-1 to TRBJ2-3; tentatively, D is TRBD2 (5 bases). The V end lost 3 bases, the J end lost 1 base, and 17 bases lay between the germline ends. The germline V gene has CDR1 DFQATT and CDR2 SNEGSKA (reference sequence). This CDR3 is 16 amino acids long. The CDR3 protein is CSARTFGRGRTDTQYF. CDR3 coding DNA: TGCAGTGCTAGGACTTTCGGTCGAGGGCGCACAGATACGCAGTATTTT.

This clonotype was seen a handful of times. J is TRBJ2-7 and V is TRBV7-9, with 8 nucleotides matching TRBD2. After removal of 11 bases from V and 4 bases from J, the junction contained 7 bases not matched to a gene. The CDR3 loop spans 12 amino acids. Looked up from germline, CDR1 is SEHNR and CDR2 is FQNEAQ (reference sequence). CDR3 loop: CAGERELYEQYF. CDR3 nucleotide sequence: TGTGCCGGGGAGCGGGAGCTATACGAGCAGTACTTC. The full variable domain, completed using reference TRBV7-9 and TRBJ2-7, is DTGVSQNPRHKITKRGQNVTFRCDPISEHNRLYWYRQTLGQGPEFLTYFQNEAQLEKSRLLSDRFSAERPKGSFSTLEIQRTEQGDSAMYLCAGERELYEQYFGPGTRLTVT.

As concerns this clonotype: At one end the junction does not follow the germline gene, possibly because of a read error. The CDR3 sequence: CANSPGLAGTSTDTQYF. The CDR3 nucleotides are TGTGCCAACAGCCCGGGACTAGCGGGCACTAGCACAGATACGCAGTATTTT. The chain links TRBV7-8 to TRBJ2-3, with 12 bases lining up with TRBD2. Per the germline V gene, CDR1 is SGHVS and CDR2 is FQNEAQ. This CDR3 spans 17 amino acids.

The V and J genes are TRBV11-2 and TRBJ2-7, with D hard to call. Germline CDR1 and CDR2: SGHAT and FQNNGV. Deletions cut 4 bases from V and 4 bases from J, with 11 bases between. CDR3 size: 13 residues. The CDR3 loop reads CASSSGVGYEQYF. In nucleotides, the CDR3 is TGTGCCAGCAGCTCCGGCGTCGGTTACGAGCAGTACTTC.

CDR3 sequence (DNA): TGTGCCTGGAGTGTACGGAGGCAGGGGCTGGGGCCAAAAATCCAGCCCCAGCATTTT. Its translation: CAWSVRRQGLGPKIQPQHF. The chain combines TRBV30 with TRBJ1-5, with a weak D call TRBD1 (6 bases). Germline V gene lookup returns CDR1 GTSNPN and CDR2 SVGIG (reference sequence). This CDR3 region has 19 residues. V shed 0 bases and J shed 7 bases, with 28 bases lying between them.

The V gene is TRBV5-6, the J gene TRBJ1-1, with D uncertain. The CDR3 sequence is 15 residues long. The germline gives CDR1 SGHDT, CDR2 YYEEEE. V was clipped by 1 base and J by 1 base, with 11 bases between them. The CDR3 coding sequence is TGTGCCAGCAGCTTGTTGGCGGCCGAGAACACTGAAGCTTTCTTT. Its protein is CASSLLAAENTEAFF.

The chain is built from TRBV20-1 and TRBJ2-1, with 11 bases fitting TRBD2. With V trimmed by 3 bases and J by 3 bases, 7 bases remained unmatched. This CDR3 spans 16 amino acids. Germline lookup yields CDR1 DFQATT and CDR2 SNEGSKA (reference sequence). DNA of the CDR3: TGCAGTGCTAGGGAACTAGCGGGAGCATTCTACAATGAGCAGTTCTTC. It encodes CSARELAGAFYNEQFF.